This TCR beta chain appears in the sequencing data of a study of blood T cell repertoires in COVID-19. Germline values: CDR1 MNHEY, CDR2 SVGAGI. There are 15 residues in the CDR3. Trimming shortened V by 5 bases and J by 1 base, and 15 bases separated the two germline ends. This table comes from immunoSEQ multiplex PCR, and its TCRdb copy is limited to in-frame clones, with some not included. The sample holds approximately 230,000 clones, under 90% seen once. The count of this clone is one. The rearrangement links TRBV6-5 to TRBJ2-7; no reliable D call. The source material was PBMCs or T cells enriched from blood (not recorded which). This TCR came from a man aged 40-49 years who had recovered from COVID-19. DNA for the CDR3: TGTGCCAGCAGTCGCAGGCTGTTGAGTTCCTACGAGCAGTACTTC. Translation: CASSRRLLSSYEQYF.